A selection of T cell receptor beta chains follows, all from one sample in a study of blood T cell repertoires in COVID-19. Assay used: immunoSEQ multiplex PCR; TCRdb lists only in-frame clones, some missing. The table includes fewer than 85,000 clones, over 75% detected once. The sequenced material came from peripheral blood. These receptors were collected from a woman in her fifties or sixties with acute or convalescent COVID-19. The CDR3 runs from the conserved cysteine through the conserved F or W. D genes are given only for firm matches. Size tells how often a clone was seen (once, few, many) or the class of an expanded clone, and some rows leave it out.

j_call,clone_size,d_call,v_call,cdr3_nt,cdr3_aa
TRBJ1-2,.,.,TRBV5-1,TGCGCCAGCAGCTTGGATACAGGGACGGCTGGCTACACCTTC,CASSLDTGTAGYTF
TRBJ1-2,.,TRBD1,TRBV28,TGTGCCAGCAGTTCGGACAGGGGGGGAACTTATGGCTACACCTTC,CASSSDRGGTYGYTF
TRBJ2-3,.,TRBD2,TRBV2,TGTGCCAGCAGTGTGCTCGGGGGGGCCGGGACAGATACGCAGTATTTT,CASSVLGGAGTDTQYF
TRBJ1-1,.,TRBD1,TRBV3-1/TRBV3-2,TGTGCCAGCAGCCTAAGACAGGGGAGTACTGAAGCTTTCTTT,CASSLRQGSTEAFF
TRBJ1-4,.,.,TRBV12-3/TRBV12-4,TGTGCCAGCAGTTTGGGAAGGAGGGAAAAACTGTTTTTT,CASSLGRREKLFF
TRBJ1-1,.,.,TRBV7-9,TGTGCCAGCAGCTTAGGGCTACAGCAGAACACTGAAGCTTTCTTT,CASSLGLQQNTEAFF
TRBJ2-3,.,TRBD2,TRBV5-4,TGTGCCAGCGGCGCCCCGACTAGCGGGAGAACAGATACGCAGTATTTT,CASGAPTSGRTDTQYF
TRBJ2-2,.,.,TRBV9,TGTGCCAGCAGCGTAGACAGGGCTGCTTCCGGGGAGCTGTTTTTT,CASSVDRAASGELFF
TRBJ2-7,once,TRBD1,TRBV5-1,TGCGCCAGCAGCTTGGGGGACAGATACGCCTACGAGCAGTACTTC,CASSLGDRYAYEQYF
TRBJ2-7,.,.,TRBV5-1,TGCGCCAGCAGCTTTTACGGGACACACTACGAGCAGTACTTC,CASSFYGTHYEQYF
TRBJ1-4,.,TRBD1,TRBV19,TGTGCCAGTACCCGGACAGGGGGTGCAACTAATGAAAAACTGTTTTTT,CASTRTGGATNEKLFF
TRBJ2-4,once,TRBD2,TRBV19,TGTGCCAGTAGTATAGAAATAGCAGCGGGGGCGACCAAAAACATTCAGTACTTC,CASSIEIAAGATKNIQYF
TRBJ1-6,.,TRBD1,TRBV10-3,TGTGCCATCAGTGAGGGGACAGGGAATTCACCCCTCCACTTT,CAISEGTGNSPLHF
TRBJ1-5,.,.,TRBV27,TGTGCCAGCACGGGCAATCAGCCCCAGCATTTT,CASTGNQPQHF
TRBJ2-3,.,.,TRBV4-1,TGCGCCAGCAGCCAACCAACGGACAACACAGATACGCAGTATTTT,CASSQPTDNTDTQYF
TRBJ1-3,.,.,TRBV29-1,TGCAGCGTTGCAGGGAGGGACGGGACTGGAAACACCATATATTTT,CSVAGRDGTGNTIYF